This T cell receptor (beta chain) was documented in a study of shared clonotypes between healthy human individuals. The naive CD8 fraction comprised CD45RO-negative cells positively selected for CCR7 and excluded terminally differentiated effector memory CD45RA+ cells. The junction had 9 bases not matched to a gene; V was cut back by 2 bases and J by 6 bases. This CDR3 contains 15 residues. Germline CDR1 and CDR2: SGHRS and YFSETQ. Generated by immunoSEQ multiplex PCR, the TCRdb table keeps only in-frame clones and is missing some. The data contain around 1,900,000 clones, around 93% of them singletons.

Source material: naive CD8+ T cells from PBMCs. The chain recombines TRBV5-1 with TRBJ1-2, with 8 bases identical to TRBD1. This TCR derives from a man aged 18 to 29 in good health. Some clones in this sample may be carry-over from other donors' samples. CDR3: CASSFRQGSMNGYTF. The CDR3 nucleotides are TGCGCCAGCAGCTTTAGACAGGGGAGCATGAATGGCTACACCTTC.